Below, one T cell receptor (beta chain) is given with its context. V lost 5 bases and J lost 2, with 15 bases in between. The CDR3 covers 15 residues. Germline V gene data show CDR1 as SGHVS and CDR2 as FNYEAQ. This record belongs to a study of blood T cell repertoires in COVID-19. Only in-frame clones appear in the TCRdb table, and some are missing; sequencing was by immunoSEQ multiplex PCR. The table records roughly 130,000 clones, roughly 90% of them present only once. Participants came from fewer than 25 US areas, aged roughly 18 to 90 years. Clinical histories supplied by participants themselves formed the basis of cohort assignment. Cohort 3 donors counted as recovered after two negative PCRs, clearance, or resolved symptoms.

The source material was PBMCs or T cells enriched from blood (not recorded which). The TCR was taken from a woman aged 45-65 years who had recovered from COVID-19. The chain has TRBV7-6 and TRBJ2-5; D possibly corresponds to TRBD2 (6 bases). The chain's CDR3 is CASSLGYRGQETQYF. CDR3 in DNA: TGTGCCAGCAGCCTAGGGTACCGGGGGCAAGAGACCCAGTACTTC.